This T cell receptor beta chain was recorded in a study of blood T cell repertoires in COVID-19. The wider study: Nucleic acid was either cDNA or gDNA, and it came from T cells, B-cell-depleted T cells, or PBMCs.

In germline, CDR1 is MGHDK, CDR2 SYGVNS. With 3 bases clipped from V and 0 bases from J, the junction kept 7 bases outside the gene matches. The CDR3 has 17 amino acids. Assay: immunoSEQ multiplex PCR; the TCRdb copy retains only in-frame clones and omits some. The sample lists about 73,000 clones, 82% seen once, with 1.8% in the top ten. The rearrangement links TRBV25-1 to TRBJ2-1; the match to TRBD2 covers 8 bases. The specimen sequenced was peripheral blood. The source of this sequence is a woman aged 55 to 70 with acute or convalescent COVID-19. The CDR3 coding sequence is TGTGCCAGCAGTGATCCAAGCGGGGGTCTCTCCTACAATGAGCAGTTCTTC. Translation gives CASSDPSGGLSYNEQFF.